This TCR beta chain was retrieved from a study of lymphopenia after photon versus proton radiotherapy. Whole-study findings and limits: After the lymphocyte nadir, photon-treated repertoires showed oligoclonal expansion, especially of CD8+ Temra cells.

This CDR3 region has 14 residues. V dropped 2 bases and J dropped 4 bases, with 11 bases sitting between them. Germline V lookup: CDR1 ENHRY, CDR2 SYGVKD. Notes on this clone: Its antigen remains unknown.

Some clones are missing from TCRdb's copy, which holds only in-frame ones; the method was immunoSEQ multiplex PCR. The repertoire holds 15,000 to 20,000 clones, with around 84% as singletons. The input for sequencing was peripheral blood, taken from a patient treated with proton-based radiotherapy. This receptor was taken from a man in his 70s with pancreatic cancer. V and J are TRBV10-3 and TRBJ1-1; a possible D gene is TRBD1 (6 bases). The CDR3 DNA follows: TGTGCCATCAGTGAGGGCAGGGGTGGCACTGAAGCTTTCTTT. As protein: CAISEGRGGTEAFF.